This is a list of T cell receptor beta chains from one sample in a study of blood T cell repertoires in COVID-19. Assay: immunoSEQ multiplex PCR; the TCRdb copy retains only in-frame clones and omits some. This repertoire shows 140,000 to 150,000 clones, 65% to 80% found once; its top ten account for 16%. Sequenced sample: peripheral blood. The origin of the receptors is a man aged 50-59 years with acute or convalescent COVID-19. The CDR3 runs from the conserved cysteine through the conserved F or W. The D gene is left open where the match is weak. Clone size is stated in some rows and not others, as once, few, many or a class when expanded.

CDR3 protein	CDR3 DNA	D gene	V gene	J gene	CDR3 length	clone size
CSAKVRDEQFF	TGCAGTGCTAAAGTCCGCGATGAGCAGTTCTTC	.	TRBV20-1	TRBJ2-1	11	.
CASTRRGEDTQYF	TGTGCCAGCACTAGGCGGGGGGAGGATACGCAGTATTTT	TRBD2	TRBV3-1/TRBV3-2	TRBJ2-3	13	.
CASSISRGGIYGYTF	TGTGCCAGTAGTATATCCCGGGGGGGAATCTATGGCTACACCTTC	.	TRBV19	TRBJ1-2	15	.
CASSLDRGRVETQYF	TGTGCCAGCAGCCTAGACAGGGGGCGCGTGGAGACCCAGTACTTC	TRBD1	TRBV14	TRBJ2-5	15	.
CASSEGGTANTEAFF	TGCGCCAGCAGTGAGGGGGGCACAGCGAACACTGAAGCTTTCTTT	.	TRBV10-1	TRBJ1-1	15	.
CSASTGVGEKLFF	TGCAGTGCCAGTACAGGGGTGGGGGAAAAACTGTTTTTT	TRBD1	TRBV20-1	TRBJ1-4	13	once
CASIPDRNTEAFF	TGTGCCAGCATTCCTGACAGGAACACTGAAGCTTTCTTT	.	TRBV2	TRBJ1-1	13	once
CAWSDSGARETQYF	TGTGCCTGGAGTGACTCGGGAGCCCGGGAGACCCAGTACTTC	.	TRBV30	TRBJ2-5	14	.
CASKRDSQETQYF	TGTGCCAGTAAAAGGGACTCCCAAGAGACCCAGTACTTC	.	TRBV19	TRBJ2-5	13	.
CSVPGQASSYNEQFF	TGCAGCGTTCCGGGACAGGCGAGCTCCTACAATGAGCAGTTCTTC	TRBD1	TRBV29-1	TRBJ2-1	15	.
CASSISAGGLTDTQYF	TGTGCCAGTAGTATCTCAGCGGGGGGACTCACAGATACGCAGTATTTT	TRBD2	TRBV19	TRBJ2-3	16	.
CASSEGGTGSYQETQYF	TGTGCCAGCAGTGAAGGGGGGACAGGGTCGTACCAAGAGACCCAGTACTTC	TRBD1	TRBV25-1	TRBJ2-5	17	.
CASRQDRGPNQPQHF	TGTGCCAGCAGACAAGACAGGGGACCCAATCAGCCCCAGCATTTT	TRBD1	TRBV6-5	TRBJ1-5	15	.
CASIRQVFGTEAFF	TGTGCCAGCATTCGACAGGTTTTTGGCACTGAAGCTTTCTTT	.	TRBV6-5	TRBJ1-1	14	.
CASSIEFRGFREQYF	TGTGCCAGTAGTATAGAATTCAGGGGATTCCGCGAGCAGTACTTC	.	TRBV19	TRBJ2-7	15	.
CASSPGGTDSPLHF	TGTGCCAGCTCACCAGGGGGGACCGATTCACCCCTCCACTTT	.	TRBV18	TRBJ1-6	14	.
CASSESQPRAGNTEAFF	TGTGCCAGCAGTGAATCTCAACCCCGAGCGGGGAACACTGAAGCTTTCTTT	.	TRBV2	TRBJ1-1	17	.
CASSSSTGTGASGANVLTF	TGTGCCAGCAGCTCCTCCACCGGGACAGGAGCCTCTGGGGCCAACGTCCTGACTTTC	TRBD1	TRBV5-5	TRBJ2-6	19	.
CAWSRQGARTGELFF	TGTGCCTGGAGTCGACAGGGGGCGCGGACCGGGGAGCTGTTTTTT	TRBD1	TRBV30	TRBJ2-2	15	.
CASRQGANRGDTQYF	TGCGCCAGCAGACAGGGGGCGAATCGAGGTGATACGCAGTATTTT	TRBD1	TRBV5-1	TRBJ2-3	15	.
CASSLSRRGTTDTQYF	TGTGCCAGCAGCTTATCAAGGCGGGGTACCACAGATACGCAGTATTTT	.	TRBV7-9	TRBJ2-3	16	.
CASSPGRGGTGEKLFF	TGTGCCAGCTCACCAGGTCGGGGCGGGACGGGCGAAAAACTGTTTTTT	.	TRBV18	TRBJ1-4	16	.
CASSLNRAANEKLFF	TGCGCCAGCAGCTTAAACAGGGCGGCTAATGAAAAACTGTTTTTT	.	TRBV5-1	TRBJ1-4	15	.
CASSTTENTEAFF	TGTGCCAGCAGTACGACAGAAAACACTGAAGCTTTCTTT	.	TRBV2	TRBJ1-1	13	many
CASSTGLDTQYF	TGCGCCAGCTCCACAGGGTTAGATACGCAGTATTTT	.	TRBV5-1	TRBJ2-3	12	once
CASSGQGRGETQYF	TGCGCCAGCTCGGGACAGGGTAGGGGAGAGACCCAGTACTTC	TRBD1	TRBV5-1	TRBJ2-5	14	few
CASRPHRGSSNQPQHF	TGTGCCAGCAGGCCACACCGGGGTAGTAGCAATCAGCCCCAGCATTTT	.	TRBV7-2	TRBJ1-5	16	.
CASSRDNFGNTEAFF	TGTGCCAGTAGTCGGGACAACTTTGGGAACACTGAAGCTTTCTTT	.	TRBV19	TRBJ1-1	15	.
CASPLRSQETQYF	TGTGCAAGTCCCTTGAGGTCCCAAGAGACCCAGTACTTC	.	TRBV12-2	TRBJ2-5	13	.